This T cell receptor (beta chain) was found in a study of T cell responses to AZD1222 COVID-19 vaccine. Study-level points and caveats: Females outnumbered males among donors, who were mostly white British; clonal diversity was possibly underestimated.

Assay: immunoSEQ multiplex PCR; the TCRdb copy retains only in-frame clones and omits some. The repertoire includes about 100,000 clones, nearly 90% of them detected once, and over 2% sits in the top ten. Germline values: CDR1 LGHNA, CDR2 YSLEER. Unmatched junction bases numbered 5, after V lost 0 bases and J lost 2 bases. The CDR3 runs to 17 residues. Second-dose groups at about 4 or about 12 weeks were pooled. This clone was picked up a small number of times. Its antigen is unknown. The TCR was taken from an adult who received the AZD1222 COVID-19 vaccine. This chain links TRBV4-3 with TRBJ2-1; TRBD2 agrees at 9 bases. The sequences come from peripheral blood, collected 28 days after the second AZD1222 dose. The CDR3 bases are TGCGCCAGCAGCCAAGATCTTGGCGGGAGGGCCTACAATGAGCAGTTCTTC. It translates to CASSQDLGGRAYNEQFF.